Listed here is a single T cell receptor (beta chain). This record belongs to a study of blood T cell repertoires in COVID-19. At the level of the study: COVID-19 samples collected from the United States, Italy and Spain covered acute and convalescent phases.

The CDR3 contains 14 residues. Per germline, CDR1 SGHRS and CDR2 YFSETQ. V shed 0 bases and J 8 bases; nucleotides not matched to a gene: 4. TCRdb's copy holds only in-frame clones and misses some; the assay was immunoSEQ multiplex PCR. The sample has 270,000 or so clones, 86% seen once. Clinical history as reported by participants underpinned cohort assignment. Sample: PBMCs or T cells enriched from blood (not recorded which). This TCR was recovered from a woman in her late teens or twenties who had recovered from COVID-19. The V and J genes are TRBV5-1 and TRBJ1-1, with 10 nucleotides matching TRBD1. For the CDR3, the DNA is TGCGCCAGCAGCTTGGCCGGGACAGGGGAGGAAGCTTTCTTT. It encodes CASSLAGTGEEAFF.